Shown below are 9 T cell receptor beta chains from a single sample sequenced in a study of T cell repertoires in cytomegalovirus infection. From the reads, TCRdb called clonotypes with MiXCR, one entry per CDR3 protein. Of around 260,000 distinct CDR3 sequences listed, roughly 9.1% are singletons. Input material: PBMCs. The source is a human donor in good health (CMV status not recorded). Some clones in this sample may be carry-over from other donors' samples.

The chain recombines TRBV7-9 with TRBJ2-5; no clear D. From germline, CDR1 is SEHNR and CDR2 FQNEAQ (reference sequence). The CDR3 loop spans 14 amino acids. Trimming cost V 5 bases and J 0 bases, with 10 bases left between them. In nucleotides, the CDR3 is TGTGCCAGCAGCCACTCGGCCCACCAAGAGACCCAGTACTTC. Protein sequence: CASSHSAHQETQYF.

A few counts support this clonotype. This rearrangement joins TRBV6-2 or TRBV6-3 to TRBJ1-2; D gene uncertain. Trimming shortened V by 11 bases and J by 8 bases, and 15 bases separated the two germline ends. Germline-derived CDR1 and CDR2 are MNHEY and SVGEGT. The CDR3 loop spans 11 amino acids. The CDR3 loop is CAVYSGGGYTF. The CDR3 DNA reads as TGTGCCGTCTATTCCGGCGGGGGCTACACCTTC.

This chain links TRBV29-1 with TRBJ2-5; the D is unclear. This CDR3 contains 13 residues. The germline V gene encodes CDR1 SQVTM and CDR2 ANQGSEA. V gave up 7 bases and J gave up 5 bases, with 17 bases separating them. CDR3 protein: CSASYTRKETQYF. In DNA form, the CDR3 reads TGCAGCGCGTCTTACACGAGGAAGGAGACCCAGTACTTC. The entire variable domain, with the rest obtained from reference TRBV29-1 and TRBJ2-5, is as follows: SAVISQKPSRDICQRGTSLTIQCQVDSQVTMMFWYRQQPGQSLTLIATANQGSEATYESGFVIDKFPISRPNLTFSTLTVSNMSPEDSSIYLCSASYTRKETQYFGPGTRLLVL.

At least ten counts were recorded for this clonotype. The chain uses TRBV7-2 and TRBJ2-5; D unresolved. This CDR3 has 12 residues. CDR1 SGHTA and CDR2 FQGNSA come from the germline V gene. V was pared by 0 bases and J by 7 bases, with 6 bases between. CDR3 coding DNA: TGTGCCAGCAGCTTAGCGAGGCGGACCCAGTACTTC. Translated: CASSLARRTQYF. The full variable domain, in which reference TRBV7-2 and TRBJ2-5 provide the parts outside the CDR3, is GAGVSQSPSNKVTEKGKDVELRCDPISGHTALYWYRQSLGQGLEFLIYFQGNSAPDKSGLPSDRFSAERTGGSVSTLTIQRTQQEDSAVYLCASSLARRTQYFGPGTRLLVL.

The chain uses TRBV20-1 and TRBJ2-3, with 11 bases aligning to TRBD2. Germline assignment: CDR1 DFQATT and CDR2 SNEGSKA (reference sequence). With 5 bases clipped from V and 6 bases from J, the junction kept 10 bases outside the gene matches. The CDR3 contains 15 residues. The CDR3: CSAFNSGGASDTQYF. The CDR3 bases are TGCAGTGCTTTCAATAGCGGGGGGGCGTCCGATACGCAGTATTTT.

The chain uses TRBV20-1 and TRBJ1-2; D ambiguous. Germline V gives CDR1 DFQATT, CDR2 SNEGSKA (reference sequence). The CDR3 consists of 14 residues. V was clipped by 5 bases and J by 5 bases, with 18 bases between them. Written as DNA, the CDR3 is TGCAGTGCTCTCCGGGAGGACTCCCTTTATGGCTACACCTTC. Translating gives CSALREDSLYGYTF.

This clonotype was recorded a few times. The CDR3 coding sequence is TGTGCCTGGAGTGTGAGGGCCAAGGGAGCTTTCTTT. Translated: CAWSVRAKGAFF. V and J are TRBV30 and TRBJ1-1; D not certain. CDR3 size: 12 residues. With 0 bases removed from V and 10 bases from J, the gap between germline ends came to 12 bases. Germline V lookup: CDR1 GTSNPN, CDR2 SVGIG (reference sequence).

V gene TRBV7-2 combines with J gene TRBJ1-3; D is possibly TRBD1 (6 bases). CDR3 length: 14 amino acids. The germline V and J ends were trimmed by 1 base and 7 bases, with 11 bases remaining between them. The V gene's germline CDR1 is SGHTA and CDR2 FQGNSA. CDR3 protein: CASSLVTGSNTIYF. As DNA, the CDR3 is TGTGCCAGCAGCTTAGTTACAGGGAGTAACACCATATATTTT.

V is TRBV11-2 and J is TRBJ2-1; 14 bases are shared with TRBD2. The germline V gene encodes CDR1 SGHAT and CDR2 FQNNGV. The CDR3 spans 18 residues. The trim removed 5 bases at V and 1 base at J, leaving 7 bases unmatched. Here the CDR3 DNA reads TGTGCCAGCAGCCCTTGGACTAGCGGGAGGACGTCCTACAATGAGCAGTTCTTC. It yields the protein CASSPWTSGRTSYNEQFF.